Sequencing of this TCR beta chain was carried out in a study of regulatory T cells in long-lasting Graves disease. Germline CDR1 is DFQATT and CDR2 is SNEGSKA (reference sequence). The length of the CDR3 is 14 residues. Trimming left V 3 bases short and J 4 bases short, with 15 bases between. Specified time point: newly diagnosed GD, antithyroid drugs for less than 3 months. RNA from PBMCs was the source of the TCR library. To make TCR beta libraries, researchers used iRepertoire HTBI primers and Arm-PCR of CDR3 regions. TCRdb reprocessed the multiplex PCR reads with MiXCR, giving one entry per CDR3 protein. The sample carries 350,000 to 550,000 distinct CDR3 sequences, roughly 17% recorded once. This clonotype occurred a few times. The same data also contributed to another study, on T cells in Graves' hyperthyroidism and ophthalmopathy.

The sample in question was peripheral blood mononuclear cells (PBMCs), obtained at new diagnosis, from a patient treated with antithyroid drugs. This receptor was obtained from a young woman with Graves disease. The V gene is TRBV20-1, the J gene TRBJ1-2, with D unresolved. The CDR3 here is CSASGSQMGYGYTF. The CDR3 nucleotides are TGCAGTGCTAGTGGGTCCCAGATGGGCTATGGCTACACCTTC.